What follows are 4 T cell receptor beta chains derived from one specimen sequenced in a study of graft-versus-host responses after intestinal transplantation. Assay: immunoSEQ multiplex PCR; the TCRdb copy retains only in-frame clones and omits some. The profile covers about 12,000 clones, with about 86% appearing a single time and approximately 46% taken by the ten largest. The sequences come from PBMCs, collected approximately 120 days after transplant. These receptor sequences come from a human patient who received an intestinal transplant, so some T cells may come from the graft donor.

The J gene is TRBJ2-5, the V gene TRBV6-6; D is perhaps TRBD1 (6 bases). Deletions cut 5 bases from V and 3 bases from J, with 10 bases between. CDR1 and CDR2 (germline): MNHNY, SVGAGI (reference sequence). The CDR3 is 13 amino acids. CDR3 nucleotides: TGTGCCAGCAGTACCAGGACAGAAGAGACCCAGTACTTC. This encodes CASSTRTEETQYF.

V usage is TRBV29-1 and J usage is TRBJ2-3; the D is unclear. Germline V gene data show CDR1 as SQVTM and CDR2 as ANQGSEA. V shed 3 bases and J shed 0 bases, with 10 bases lying between them. The CDR3 is made up of 14 amino acids. The CDR3 reads CSVEARSSTDTQYF. DNA of the CDR3: TGCAGCGTTGAGGCGCGGTCTAGCACAGATACGCAGTATTTT.

The chain is built from TRBV18 and TRBJ2-2, with a possible D match to TRBD2 (6 bases). Germline lookup yields CDR1 KGHSH and CDR2 LQKENI. The V end was cut by 6 bases, the J end by 1 base, with 9 bases between. This CDR3 is 14 amino acids long. CDR3 sequence: CASSGLGNTGELFF. CDR3 DNA sequence: TGTGCCAGCTCGGGACTGGGGAACACCGGGGAGCTGTTTTTT.

The genes are TRBV19 and TRBJ1-1; D is possibly TRBD1 (6 bases). Germline CDR1 and CDR2: LNHDA and SQIVND (reference sequence). The V gene lost 10 bases and the J gene lost 1 base, with 13 bases spanning the gap. The CDR3 runs 13 residues. The CDR3 loop is CATQTGTNTEAFF. The DNA for the CDR3 is TGTGCCACCCAAACAGGGACGAACACTGAAGCTTTCTTT.